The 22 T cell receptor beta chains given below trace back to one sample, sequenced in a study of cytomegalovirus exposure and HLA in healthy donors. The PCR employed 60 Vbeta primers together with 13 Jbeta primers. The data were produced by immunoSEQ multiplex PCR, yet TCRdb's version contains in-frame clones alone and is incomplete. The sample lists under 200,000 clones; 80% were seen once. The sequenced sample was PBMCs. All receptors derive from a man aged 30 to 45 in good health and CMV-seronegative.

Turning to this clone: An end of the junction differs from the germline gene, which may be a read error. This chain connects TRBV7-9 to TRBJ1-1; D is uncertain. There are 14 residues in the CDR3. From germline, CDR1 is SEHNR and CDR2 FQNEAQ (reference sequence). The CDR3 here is CSSSLVRMNTEAFF. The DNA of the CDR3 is TGTTCCAGCAGCTTAGTTAGAATGAACACTGAAGCTTTCTTT.

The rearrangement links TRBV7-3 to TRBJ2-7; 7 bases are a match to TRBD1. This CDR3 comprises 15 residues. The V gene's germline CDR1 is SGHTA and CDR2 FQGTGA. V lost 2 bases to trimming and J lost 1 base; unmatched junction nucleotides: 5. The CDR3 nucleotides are TGTGCCAGCAGCTTATTGGCAGGGGGATCCTACGAGCAGTACTTC. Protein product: CASSLLAGGSYEQYF.

The CDR3 sequence: CASSPAAGSGANVLTF. The CDR3 nucleotides read TGTGCCAGCAGCCCCGCGGCGGGGTCCGGGGCCAACGTCCTGACTTTC. The chain uses TRBV7-6 and TRBJ2-6; possible D gene TRBD2, 6 bases. Germline values: CDR1 SGHVS, CDR2 FNYEAQ. V gave up 5 bases and J gave up 4 bases, with 15 bases separating them. The CDR3 contains 16 residues. The full variable domain, rest sourced from reference TRBV7-6 and TRBJ2-6, is GAGVSQSPRYKVTKRGQDVALRCDPISGHVSLYWYRQALGQGPEFLTYFNYEAQQDKSGLPNDRFSAERPEGSISTLTIQRTEQRDSAMYRCASSPAAGSGANVLTFGAGSRLTVL.

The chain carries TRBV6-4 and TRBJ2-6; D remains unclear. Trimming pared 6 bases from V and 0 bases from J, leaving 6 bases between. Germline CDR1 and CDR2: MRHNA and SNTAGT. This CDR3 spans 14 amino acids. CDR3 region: CASSLSSGANVLTF. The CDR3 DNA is TGTGCCAGCAGCCTGAGCTCTGGGGCCAACGTCCTGACTTTC.

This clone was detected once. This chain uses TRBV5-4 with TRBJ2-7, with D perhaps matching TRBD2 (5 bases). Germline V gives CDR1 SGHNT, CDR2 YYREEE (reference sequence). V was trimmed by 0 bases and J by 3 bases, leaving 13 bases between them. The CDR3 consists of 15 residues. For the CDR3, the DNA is TGTGCCAGCAGCTTGGACACCTGGAGCGGCTACGAGCAGTACTTC. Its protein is CASSLDTWSGYEQYF.

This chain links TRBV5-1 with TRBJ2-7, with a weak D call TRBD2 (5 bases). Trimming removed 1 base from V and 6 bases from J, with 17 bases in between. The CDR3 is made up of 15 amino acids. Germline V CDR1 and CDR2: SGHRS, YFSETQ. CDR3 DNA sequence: TGCGCCAGCAGCTTGTATGGGGAGAGCGGCGGCGAGCAGTACTTC. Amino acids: CASSLYGESGGEQYF.

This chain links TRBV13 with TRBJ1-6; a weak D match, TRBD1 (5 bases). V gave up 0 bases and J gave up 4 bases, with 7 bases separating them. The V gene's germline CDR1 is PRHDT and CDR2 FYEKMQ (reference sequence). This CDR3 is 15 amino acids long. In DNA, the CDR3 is TGTGCCAGCAGCTTAGGGACAGCTTATAATTCACCCCTCCACTTT. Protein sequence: CASSLGTAYNSPLHF.

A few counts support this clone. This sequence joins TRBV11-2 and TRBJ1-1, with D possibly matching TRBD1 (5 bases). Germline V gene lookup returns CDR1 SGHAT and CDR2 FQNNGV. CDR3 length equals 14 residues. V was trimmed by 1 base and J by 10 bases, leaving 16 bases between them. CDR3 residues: CASSLGSNTGGAFF. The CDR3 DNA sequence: TGTGCCAGCAGCTTAGGGTCAAACACGGGGGGAGCTTTCTTT.

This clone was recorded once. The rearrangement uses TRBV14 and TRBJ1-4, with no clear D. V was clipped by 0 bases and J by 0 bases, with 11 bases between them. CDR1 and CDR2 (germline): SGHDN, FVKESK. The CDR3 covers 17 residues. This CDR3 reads CASSQEEVLATNEKLFF. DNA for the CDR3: TGTGCCAGCAGCCAAGAAGAGGTACTGGCAACTAATGAAAAACTGTTTTTT.

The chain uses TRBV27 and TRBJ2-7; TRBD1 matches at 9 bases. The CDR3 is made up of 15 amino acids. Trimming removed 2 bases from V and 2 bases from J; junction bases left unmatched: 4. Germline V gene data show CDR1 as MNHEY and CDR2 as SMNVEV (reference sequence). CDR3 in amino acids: CASSLKGQGTYEQYF. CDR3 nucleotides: TGTGCCAGCAGTTTAAAAGGACAGGGGACCTACGAGCAGTACTTC.

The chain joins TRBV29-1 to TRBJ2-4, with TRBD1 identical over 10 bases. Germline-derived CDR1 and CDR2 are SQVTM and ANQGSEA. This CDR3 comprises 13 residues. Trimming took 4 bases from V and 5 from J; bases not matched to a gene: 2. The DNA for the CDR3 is TGCAGCGTTGCGGGGACAGGGGAAAACATTCAGTACTTC. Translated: CSVAGTGENIQYF. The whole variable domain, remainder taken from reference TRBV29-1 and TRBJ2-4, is SAVISQKPSRDICQRGTSLTIQCQVDSQVTMMFWYRQQPGQSLTLIATANQGSEATYESGFVIDKFPISRPNLTFSTLTVSNMSPEDSSIYLCSVAGTGENIQYFGAGTRLSVL.

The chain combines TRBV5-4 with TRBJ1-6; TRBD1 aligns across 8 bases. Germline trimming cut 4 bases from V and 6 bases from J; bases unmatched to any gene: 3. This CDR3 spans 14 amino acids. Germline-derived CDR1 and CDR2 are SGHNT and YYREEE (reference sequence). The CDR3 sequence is CASSRGQGNSPLHF. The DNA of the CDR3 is TGTGCCAGCAGCCGCGGACAGGGTAATTCACCCCTCCACTTT.

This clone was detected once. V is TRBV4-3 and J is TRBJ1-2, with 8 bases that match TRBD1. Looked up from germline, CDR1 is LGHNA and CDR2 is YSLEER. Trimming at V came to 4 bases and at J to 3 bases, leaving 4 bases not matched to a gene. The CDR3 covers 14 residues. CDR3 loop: CASSRVQGDYGYTF. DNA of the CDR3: TGCGCCAGCAGCCGGGTACAGGGGGACTATGGCTACACCTTC.

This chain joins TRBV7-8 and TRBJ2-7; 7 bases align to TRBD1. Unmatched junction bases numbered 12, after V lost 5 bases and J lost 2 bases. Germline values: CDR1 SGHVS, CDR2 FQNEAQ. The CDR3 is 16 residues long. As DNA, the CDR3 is TGTGCCAGCAGCCCACCCCGACAGGGCCTTACCTACGAGCAGTACTTC. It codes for CASSPPRQGLTYEQYF.

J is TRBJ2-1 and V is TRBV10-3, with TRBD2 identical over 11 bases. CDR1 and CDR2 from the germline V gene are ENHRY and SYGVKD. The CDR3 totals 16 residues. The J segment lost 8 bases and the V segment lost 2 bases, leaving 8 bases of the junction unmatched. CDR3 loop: CAISEGLAGGSDEQFF. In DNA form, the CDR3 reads TGTGCCATCAGTGAGGGTTTAGCGGGGGGGAGCGATGAGCAGTTCTTC.

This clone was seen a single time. CDR3 amino acids: CASSLLPMSYEQYF. For the CDR3, the DNA is TGTGCCAGCAGCTTACTTCCTATGTCCTACGAGCAGTACTTC. The chain couples TRBV11-1 to TRBJ2-7; D ambiguous. V was shortened by 2 bases and J by 1 base, with 9 bases between the two germline ends. The CDR3 has 14 residues. Germline V gene lookup returns CDR1 SGHAT and CDR2 FQDESV (reference sequence).

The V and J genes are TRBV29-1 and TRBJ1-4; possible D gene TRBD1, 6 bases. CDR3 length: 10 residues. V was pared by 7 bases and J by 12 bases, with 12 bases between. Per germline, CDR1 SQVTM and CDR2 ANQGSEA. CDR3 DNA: TGCAGCGCCCTAGGGGGGGAACTGTTTTTT. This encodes CSALGGELFF.

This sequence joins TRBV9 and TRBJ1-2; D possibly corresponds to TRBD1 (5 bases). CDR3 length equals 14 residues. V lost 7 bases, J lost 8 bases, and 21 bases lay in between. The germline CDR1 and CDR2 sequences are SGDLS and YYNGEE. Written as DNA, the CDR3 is TGTGCCAGCGGTGACAGCTATCTGAGTAGGGGCTACACCTTC. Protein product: CASGDSYLSRGYTF.

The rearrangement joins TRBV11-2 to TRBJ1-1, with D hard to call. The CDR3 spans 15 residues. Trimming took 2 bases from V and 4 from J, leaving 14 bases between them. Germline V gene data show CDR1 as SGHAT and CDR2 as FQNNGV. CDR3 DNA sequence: TGTGCCAGCAGCTTAAAAGGCGGGCCGGGCACTGAAGCTTTCTTT. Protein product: CASSLKGGPGTEAFF.

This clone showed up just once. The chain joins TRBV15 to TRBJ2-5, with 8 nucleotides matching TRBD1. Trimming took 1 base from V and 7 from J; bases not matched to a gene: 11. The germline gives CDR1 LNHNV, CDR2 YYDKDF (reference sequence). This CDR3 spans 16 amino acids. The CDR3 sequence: CATSRGETGAAGTQYF. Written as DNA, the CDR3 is TGTGCCACCAGCAGAGGGGAGACAGGGGCTGCAGGGACCCAGTACTTC.

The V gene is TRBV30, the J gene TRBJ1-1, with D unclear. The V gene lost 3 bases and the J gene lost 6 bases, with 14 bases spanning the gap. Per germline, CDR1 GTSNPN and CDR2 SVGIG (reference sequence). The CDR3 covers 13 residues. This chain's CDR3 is CAWSWSKNPEAFF. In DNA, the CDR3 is TGTGCCTGGAGCTGGAGTAAGAATCCTGAAGCTTTCTTT.

The DNA of the CDR3 is TGTGCCAGCAGTTTGGTCAGGGCCGCTGAGCAGTTCTTC. It yields the protein CASSLVRAAEQFF. The chain uses TRBV27 and TRBJ2-1; perhaps TRBD1 as D (5 bases). The CDR3 has 13 residues. Germline CDR1 and CDR2: MNHEY and SMNVEV (reference sequence). V lost 3 bases and J lost 9, with 12 bases in between.